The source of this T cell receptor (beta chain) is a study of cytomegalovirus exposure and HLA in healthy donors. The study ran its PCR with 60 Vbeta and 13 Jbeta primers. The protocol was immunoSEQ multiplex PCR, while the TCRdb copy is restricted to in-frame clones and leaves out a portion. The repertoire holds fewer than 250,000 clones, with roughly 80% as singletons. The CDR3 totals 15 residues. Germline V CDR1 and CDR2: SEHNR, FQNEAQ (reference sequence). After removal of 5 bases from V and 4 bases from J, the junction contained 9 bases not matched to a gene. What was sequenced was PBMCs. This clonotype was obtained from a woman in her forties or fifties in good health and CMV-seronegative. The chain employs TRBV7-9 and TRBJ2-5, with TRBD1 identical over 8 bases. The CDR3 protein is CASSTQGAKVETQYF. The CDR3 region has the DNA TGTGCCAGCAGCACGCAGGGGGCTAAGGTAGAGACCCAGTACTTC.